A selection of T cell receptor beta chains follows, all from one sample in a study of cytomegalovirus exposure and HLA in healthy donors. The repertoire was sequenced with immunoSEQ multiplex PCR; TCRdb's copy has only in-frame clones and lacks some. The sample consists of roughly 180,000 clones, about four fifths of them appearing once. Sequencing used PBMCs. The origin of the receptors is a man under 40 in good health and CMV-seropositive. Both conserved end residues are trimmed from each CDR3. A D gene is named only where the DNA matches it firmly.

>-|TRBV6-1|TRBJ1-5
ASSETGYSGNQPQH
>TRBD1|TRBV19|TRBJ1-5
ASSIGTGGKNQPQH
>TRBD2|TRBV25-1|TRBJ2-7
ASSEPREVCGNHEQY
>TRBD2|TRBV14|TRBJ2-1
ASSPYGLIKSGELNEQF
>TRBD1|TRBV6-4|TRBJ2-3
ASTRTGGHTDTQY
>TRBD1|TRBV27|TRBJ1-2
ASRGQNYGYT
>TRBD1|TRBV7-9|TRBJ1-1
ASSQGDRGRFTEAF
>-|TRBV7-9|TRBJ2-1
ASTKPVLAVSYNEQF
>TRBD1|TRBV6-5|TRBJ1-2
ASSGTGVWGYT
>-|TRBV4-2|TRBJ2-3
ASSAGQGNTDTQY
>TRBD2|TRBV4-2|TRBJ2-1
ASSQDHPGAGANEQF
>-|TRBV9|TRBJ2-1
ASSVSASRSYNEQF
>-|TRBV6-5|TRBJ1-4
ASGRGEKLF
>TRBD2|TRBV5-6|TRBJ2-3
ASSFFSGTADTQY
>TRBD2|TRBV29-1|TRBJ2-7
SVVGAPSGSSYEQY
>-|TRBV9|TRBJ1-1
ASSVRQGSNTEAF
>TRBD2|TRBV19|TRBJ2-2
ASSRRLAGNTGELF
>TRBD2|TRBV12-5|TRBJ2-5
ASGLVSGGRQETQY
>TRBD1|TRBV6-5|TRBJ1-6
ASSKQGAWVPLH
>-|TRBV6-1|TRBJ1-1
ASSDGDGRAEAF
>TRBD2|TRBV6-5|TRBJ2-3
ASSSSGRFTDTQY
>TRBD2|TRBV7-2|TRBJ2-4
ASSFRGGGVAKNIQY
>TRBD2|TRBV4-1|TRBJ2-3
ASSQIESGRGIDTQY
>-|TRBV7-9|TRBJ2-5
ASSLVWTQETQY
>TRBD2|TRBV28|TRBJ2-1
ASSLSGRQF
>-|TRBV29-1|TRBJ1-1
SVRDGHTEAF
>TRBD1|TRBV5-1|TRBJ2-5
ASSRRTGPGETQY
>-|TRBV15|TRBJ2-1
ATSRDWSGTRQF
>TRBD2|TRBV4-2|TRBJ2-1
ASSQDSASGAHYNEQF
>-|TRBV13|TRBJ2-2
ASSLNGGGELF
>TRBD1|TRBV7-9|TRBJ1-1
ASSLDRVSTEAF
>-|TRBV5-4|TRBJ2-7
ASSNPGQIYEQY
>-|TRBV27|TRBJ2-7
ASRTSKGPYEQY
>TRBD1|TRBV13|TRBJ2-1
ASSILRDRILQSSYNEQF
>-|TRBV30|TRBJ2-1
AWSPGVLSQLF
>-|TRBV4-1|TRBJ2-5
ASSLLGGRGGLQETQY
>TRBD2|TRBV27|TRBJ2-7
ASSLLSGVTYEQY
>TRBD2|TRBV27|TRBJ2-5
ASSSLAGDSRETQY
>TRBD2|TRBV27|TRBJ2-1
ASSPPGLAGVLSSYNEQF
>TRBD1|TRBV7-2|TRBJ2-3
ASSLRGQGDTQY
>-|TRBV7-9|TRBJ1-5
ASSFDSTNQPQH
>-|TRBV11-3|TRBJ2-2
ASSSARGGELF
>TRBD2|TRBV4-2|TRBJ2-5
ASSQGGLAGVQETQY
>TRBD1|TRBV7-3|TRBJ2-7
ASSLQGTDEQY
>-|TRBV6-1|TRBJ1-1
ASSEPYRSRAF
>TRBD1|TRBV6-5|TRBJ1-1
ASRTNRGPEAF
>TRBD2|TRBV4-2|TRBJ2-3
ASSRISGGTSGVYTDTQY
>-|TRBV7-9|TRBJ2-5
ASSFSGGDETQY
>-|TRBV6-1|TRBJ1-1
ASSRADRNTEAF
>-|TRBV9|TRBJ2-2
ASSVSGTGELF
>-|TRBV28|TRBJ2-7
ASSLDHRGRRRDEQY
>TRBD2|TRBV7-9|TRBJ2-1
ASRPRTSSLSTSYNEQF
>-|TRBV19|TRBJ2-2
ASSIEDARGGELF
>-|TRBV11-3|TRBJ1-6
ASSSGGDNSPLH
>TRBD1|TRBV18|TRBJ1-5
ASSLGQDNSNQPQH
>-|TRBV29-1|TRBJ1-2
SVSLDSNYGYT
>TRBD1|TRBV11-2|TRBJ2-7
ASSPGQGGYEQY
>-|TRBV7-9|TRBJ2-7
ASSLYTADEQY
>TRBD1|TRBV11-2|TRBJ2-7
ASSLWQGVGYEQY
>-|TRBV9|TRBJ2-3
ASSVATAGSTDTQY